The present T cell receptor beta chain was sequenced within a study of T cell responses to AZD1222 COVID-19 vaccine. This clone was recorded once. Its specificity is unknown. Using immunoSEQ multiplex PCR, the repertoire was profiled, and TCRdb retains in-frame clones only, with some absent. Of 90,000 to 120,000 clones listed, roughly 89% are singletons. Study-level results: Samples come after the peak T cell response, not at day 14.

The material sequenced was peripheral blood, taken on day 0 of AZD1222 vaccination. This TCR was sampled from an adult in good health.

CDR3 coding DNA: TGTGCCAGCAGCCGGACCAGGGGCACTGAAGCTTTCTTT. Its translation is CASSRTRGTEAFF. The chain couples TRBV12-3 or TRBV12-4 to TRBJ1-1; weak D call: TRBD1 (6 bases). Trimming removed 6 bases at V and 4 bases at J, with 12 bases between. This CDR3 contains 13 residues.